This passage covers 6 T cell receptor beta chains from one sample sequenced in a study of cytomegalovirus exposure and HLA in healthy donors. The PCR ran on 60 Vbeta and 13 Jbeta primers. TCRdb keeps only in-frame clones here, not all; method: immunoSEQ multiplex PCR. This sample yields around 170,000 clones, of which more than 80% are seen a single time; roughly 2.6% belongs to the top ten. Sequencing was done on a sample of PBMCs. The origin of the receptors is a woman between 45 and 60 years old in good health and CMV-seropositive.

The rearrangement joins TRBV5-1 to TRBJ2-7; 10 nucleotides align to TRBD2. The CDR3 is 16 amino acids. Germline values: CDR1 SGHRS, CDR2 YFSETQ. V was pared by 5 bases and J by 7 bases, with 15 bases of the junction left unmatched. CDR3 in DNA: TGCGCCAGCAGACGGAGCGGGGGGGCCCAACAAGGGGAGCAGTACTTC. Protein product: CASRRSGGAQQGEQYF.

This chain uses TRBV19 with TRBJ2-6; TRBD1 agrees at 11 bases. The CDR3 sequence is 16 residues long. Germline-derived CDR1 and CDR2 are LNHDA and SQIVND (reference sequence). The junction had 2 bases not matched to a gene; V was cut back by 5 bases and J by 2 bases. CDR3 nucleotide sequence: TGTGCCAGTAGTCTGGGACAGGGGGCTGGGGCCAACGTCCTGACTTTC. It encodes CASSLGQGAGANVLTF.

The chain has TRBV18 and TRBJ2-7; 9 nucleotides match TRBD1. CDR3 length: 14 residues. Germline V gene sequence: CDR1 KGHSH, CDR2 LQKENI. The V and J ends lost 4 bases and 2 bases, in that order; junction bases with no gene match: 3. The CDR3 region has the DNA TGTGCCAGCTCACAAGGGACAGGGCCCTACGAGCAGTACTTC. This translates into CASSQGTGPYEQYF.

The chain recombines TRBV5-1 with TRBJ2-7; a possible D gene is TRBD1 (6 bases). Germline V gene lookup returns CDR1 SGHRS and CDR2 YFSETQ. V shed 3 bases and J shed 6 bases, with 22 bases lying between them. CDR3 length: 16 residues. The DNA of the CDR3 is TGCGCCAGCAGCTCCACCCTACAGGGCAACGGTGGCGAGCAGTACTTC. Encoded protein: CASSSTLQGNGGEQYF.

This clone appeared once. The chain employs TRBV30 and TRBJ1-2, with D unclear. Trimming left V 1 base short and J 2 bases short, with 11 bases between. The CDR3 spans 14 residues. Germline V gene lookup returns CDR1 GTSNPN and CDR2 SVGIG (reference sequence). The CDR3 region has the DNA TGTGCCTGGAGTGCGCACACACCGAACTATGGCTACACCTTC. Translation gives CAWSAHTPNYGYTF.

With regard to this clone: Other DNA sequences of this sample code for an identical CDR3. The rearrangement uses TRBV9 and TRBJ2-3; tentative D call: TRBD2 (6 bases). V lost 1 base, J lost 1 base, and 10 bases lay in between. The length of the CDR3 is 15 residues. Germline V gene data show CDR1 as SGDLS and CDR2 as YYNGEE. The CDR3 nucleotides are TGTGCCAGCAGCGTATTAGGCGGGGGCACAGATACGCAGTATTTT. Encoded protein: CASSVLGGGTDTQYF.